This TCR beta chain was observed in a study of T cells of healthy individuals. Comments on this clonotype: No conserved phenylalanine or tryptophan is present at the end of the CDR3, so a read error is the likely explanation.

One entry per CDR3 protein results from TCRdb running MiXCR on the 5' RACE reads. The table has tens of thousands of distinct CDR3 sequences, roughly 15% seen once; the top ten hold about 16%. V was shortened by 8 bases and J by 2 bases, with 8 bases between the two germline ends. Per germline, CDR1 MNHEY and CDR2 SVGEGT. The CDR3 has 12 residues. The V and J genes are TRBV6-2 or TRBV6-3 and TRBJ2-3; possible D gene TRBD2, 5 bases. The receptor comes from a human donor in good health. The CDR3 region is CASGSYTDTQYL. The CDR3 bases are TGTGCCAGCGGGAGTTACACAGATACGCAGTATCTT.